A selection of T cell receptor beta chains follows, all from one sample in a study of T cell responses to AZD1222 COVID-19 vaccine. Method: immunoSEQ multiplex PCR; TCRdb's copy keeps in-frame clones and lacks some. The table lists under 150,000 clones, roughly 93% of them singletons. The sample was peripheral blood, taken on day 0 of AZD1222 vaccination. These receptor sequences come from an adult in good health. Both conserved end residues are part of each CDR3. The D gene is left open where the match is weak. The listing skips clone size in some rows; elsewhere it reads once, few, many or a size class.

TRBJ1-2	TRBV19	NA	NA	CASSIRQLLVYGYTF	TGTGCCAGTAGTATCCGACAGCTTTTAGTCTATGGCTACACCTTC
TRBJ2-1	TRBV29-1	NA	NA	CSVHPRVTYNEQFF	TGCAGCGTCCATCCTAGGGTCACCTACAATGAGCAGTTCTTC
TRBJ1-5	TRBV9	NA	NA	CASSVAARRNQPQHF	TGTGCCAGCAGCGTAGCGGCCAGACGCAATCAGCCCCAGCATTTT
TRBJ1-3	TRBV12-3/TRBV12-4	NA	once	CASTRTDGNTIYF	TGTGCCAGCACCCGGACAGACGGAAACACCATATATTTT
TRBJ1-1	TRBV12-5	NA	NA	CASGLVREGKVNTEAFF	TGTGCTAGTGGTTTGGTACGGGAGGGAAAGGTGAACACTGAAGCTTTCTTT
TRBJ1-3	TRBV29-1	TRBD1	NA	CSVEAPRDSSGNTIYF	TGCAGCGTTGAAGCCCCTAGGGACAGCTCTGGAAACACCATATATTTT
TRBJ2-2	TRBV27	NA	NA	CASSSPRGELFF	TGTGCCAGCAGTTCCCCGCGCGGGGAGCTGTTTTTT
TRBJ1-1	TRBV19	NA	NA	CASSNDIPNTEAFF	TGTGCCAGTAGTAATGACATACCGAACACTGAAGCTTTCTTT
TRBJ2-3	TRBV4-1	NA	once	CASSQEGKRDPEVDTQYF	TGCGCCAGCAGCCAAGAGGGGAAACGAGACCCGGAGGTAGATACGCAGTATTTT
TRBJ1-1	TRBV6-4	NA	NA	CASSPISSPNTEAFF	TGTGCCAGCAGCCCCATATCCAGTCCGAACACTGAAGCTTTCTTT
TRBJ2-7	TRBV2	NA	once	CASSESLWGYEQYF	TGTGCCAGCAGTGAATCTCTTTGGGGCTACGAGCAGTACTTC
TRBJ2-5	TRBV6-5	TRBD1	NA	CASSYEDRAETQYF	TGTGCCAGCAGTTACGAGGACAGGGCAGAGACCCAGTACTTC
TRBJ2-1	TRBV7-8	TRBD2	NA	CASSLVWRLAGGPGNEQFF	TGTGCCAGCAGCTTAGTCTGGAGGCTAGCGGGAGGCCCCGGCAATGAGCAGTTCTTC
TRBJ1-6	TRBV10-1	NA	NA	CASIVGLGSPLHF	TGCGCCAGCATTGTGGGGCTGGGTTCACCCCTCCACTTT
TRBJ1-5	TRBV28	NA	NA	CASSWVEQPQHF	TGTGCCAGCAGTTGGGTGGAGCAGCCCCAGCATTTT
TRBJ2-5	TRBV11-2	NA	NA	CASSLDHWTEEETQYF	TGTGCCAGCAGCTTAGATCATTGGACGGAAGAAGAGACCCAGTACTTC
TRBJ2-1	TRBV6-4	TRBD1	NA	CASSDLRQGFNEQFF	TGTGCCAGCAGTGACTTGAGACAGGGGTTCAATGAGCAGTTCTTC
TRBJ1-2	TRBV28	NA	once	CASSLQEMSGYTF	TGTGCCAGCAGTTTACAGGAAATGAGTGGCTACACCTTC
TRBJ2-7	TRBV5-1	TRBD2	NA	CASSSLAGVGEQYF	TGCGCCAGCAGCTCTCTAGCGGGAGTCGGCGAGCAGTACTTC
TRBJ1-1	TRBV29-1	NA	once	CSVVARGNTEAFF	TGCAGCGTTGTCGCCAGGGGGAACACTGAAGCTTTCTTT
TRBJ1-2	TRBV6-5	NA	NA	CASSKTGRVSGYTF	TGTGCCAGCAGTAAAACGGGACGGGTGTCTGGCTACACCTTC
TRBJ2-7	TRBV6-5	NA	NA	CASRSPLDEQYF	TGTGCCAGCAGGTCCCCACTGGACGAGCAGTACTTC
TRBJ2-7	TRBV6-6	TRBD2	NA	CASSSILAGEQYF	TGTGCCAGCAGTTCCATTCTAGCGGGTGAGCAGTACTTC
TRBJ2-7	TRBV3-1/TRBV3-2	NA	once	CASSQGMGYEQYF	TGTGCCAGCAGCCAAGGTATGGGGTACGAGCAGTACTTC
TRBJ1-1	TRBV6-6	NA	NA	CASSYNPGQLGTEAFF	TGTGCCAGCAGTTACAACCCGGGCCAACTGGGCACTGAAGCTTTCTTT
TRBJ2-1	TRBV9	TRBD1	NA	CASSVEGTGHNEQFF	TGTGCCAGCAGCGTGGAAGGGACAGGGCACAATGAGCAGTTCTTC
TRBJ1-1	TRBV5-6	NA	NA	CASSFGRVAEAFF	TGTGCCAGCAGCTTTGGGAGGGTCGCTGAAGCTTTCTTT
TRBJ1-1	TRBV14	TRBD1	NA	CASSQDAGGAEAFF	TGTGCCAGCAGCCAAGACGCAGGGGGCGCTGAAGCTTTCTTT
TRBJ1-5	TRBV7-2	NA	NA	CASSLDASLQPQHF	TGTGCCAGCAGCTTAGACGCCTCCCTGCAGCCCCAGCATTTT
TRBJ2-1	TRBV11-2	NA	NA	CASSLVGLGWDSYNEQFF	TGTGCCAGCAGCTTAGTGGGGCTAGGATGGGACTCCTACAATGAGCAGTTCTTC
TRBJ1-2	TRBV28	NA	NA	CASRGAGHPNYGYTF	TGTGCCAGCAGGGGGGCGGGGCACCCCAACTATGGCTACACCTTC
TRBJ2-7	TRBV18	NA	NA	CASSPAGYEQYF	TGTGCCAGCTCACCAGCGGGTTACGAGCAGTACTTC
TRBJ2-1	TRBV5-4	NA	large	CASSPVWGAGNEQFF	TGTGCCAGCAGCCCGGTATGGGGGGCTGGAAATGAGCAGTTCTTC
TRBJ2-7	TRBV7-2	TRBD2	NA	CASSLTGTSHYEQYF	TGTGCCAGCAGCTTGACCGGGACTAGTCATTACGAGCAGTACTTC
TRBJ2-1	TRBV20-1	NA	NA	CSASIDPEVYEQFF	TGCAGTGCTAGTATCGATCCTGAAGTCTATGAGCAGTTCTTC
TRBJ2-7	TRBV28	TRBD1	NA	CASIPRGTSYEQYF	TGTGCCAGCATACCCAGGGGGACCTCCTACGAGCAGTACTTC
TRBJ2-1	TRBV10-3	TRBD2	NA	CAISGLGLAAYNEQFF	TGTGCCATCAGTGGACTCGGACTAGCGGCATACAATGAGCAGTTCTTC
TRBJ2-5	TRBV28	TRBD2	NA	CASSPRRGGVETQYF	TGTGCCAGCAGTCCCCGGCGGGGGGGTGTAGAGACCCAGTACTTC
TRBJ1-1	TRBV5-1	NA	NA	CASSLTLVGTEAFF	TGCGCCAGCAGCTTGACCTTGGTTGGCACTGAAGCTTTCTTT
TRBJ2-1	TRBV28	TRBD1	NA	CASSLSGTGGYNEQFF	TGTGCCAGCAGTTTGTCCGGGACAGGGGGCTACAATGAGCAGTTCTTC
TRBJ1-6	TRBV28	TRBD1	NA	CASTSSPGQPNSPLHF	TGTGCCAGCACCAGCTCCCCGGGACAGCCTAATTCACCCCTCCACTTT
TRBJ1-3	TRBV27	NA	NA	CASSLSTGDAGNTIYF	TGTGCCAGCAGTTTATCGACCGGGGATGCTGGAAACACCATATATTTT
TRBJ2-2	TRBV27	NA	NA	CASRKNWVGRGSGELFF	TGTGCCAGCAGGAAAAATTGGGTGGGCAGGGGCTCCGGGGAGCTGTTTTTT
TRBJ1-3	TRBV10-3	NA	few	CAISDGQLSAGNTIYF	TGTGCCATCAGTGACGGACAGTTAAGCGCTGGAAACACCATATATTTT
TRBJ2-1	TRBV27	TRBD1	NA	CASSSPGTGLDEQFF	TGTGCCAGCAGCTCGCCCGGGACAGGATTAGATGAGCAGTTCTTC